This TCR beta chain was sequenced for a study of T cell responses to AZD1222 COVID-19 vaccine. The CDR3 has 11 residues. Trimming cost V 3 bases and J 4 bases, with 7 bases left between them. Germline V lookup: CDR1 DFQATT, CDR2 SNEGSKA (reference sequence). Assay: immunoSEQ multiplex PCR; the TCRdb copy retains only in-frame clones and omits some. The profile shows about 94,000 clones, approximately 90% of them singletons. The rearrangement links TRBV20-1 to TRBJ2-7; D not certain. The sample was peripheral blood, taken on day 0 of AZD1222 vaccination. The source of this sequence is an adult in good health. As DNA, the CDR3 is TGCAGTGCTAGTTTGATTTACGAGCAGTACTTC. This translates into CSASLIYEQYF.